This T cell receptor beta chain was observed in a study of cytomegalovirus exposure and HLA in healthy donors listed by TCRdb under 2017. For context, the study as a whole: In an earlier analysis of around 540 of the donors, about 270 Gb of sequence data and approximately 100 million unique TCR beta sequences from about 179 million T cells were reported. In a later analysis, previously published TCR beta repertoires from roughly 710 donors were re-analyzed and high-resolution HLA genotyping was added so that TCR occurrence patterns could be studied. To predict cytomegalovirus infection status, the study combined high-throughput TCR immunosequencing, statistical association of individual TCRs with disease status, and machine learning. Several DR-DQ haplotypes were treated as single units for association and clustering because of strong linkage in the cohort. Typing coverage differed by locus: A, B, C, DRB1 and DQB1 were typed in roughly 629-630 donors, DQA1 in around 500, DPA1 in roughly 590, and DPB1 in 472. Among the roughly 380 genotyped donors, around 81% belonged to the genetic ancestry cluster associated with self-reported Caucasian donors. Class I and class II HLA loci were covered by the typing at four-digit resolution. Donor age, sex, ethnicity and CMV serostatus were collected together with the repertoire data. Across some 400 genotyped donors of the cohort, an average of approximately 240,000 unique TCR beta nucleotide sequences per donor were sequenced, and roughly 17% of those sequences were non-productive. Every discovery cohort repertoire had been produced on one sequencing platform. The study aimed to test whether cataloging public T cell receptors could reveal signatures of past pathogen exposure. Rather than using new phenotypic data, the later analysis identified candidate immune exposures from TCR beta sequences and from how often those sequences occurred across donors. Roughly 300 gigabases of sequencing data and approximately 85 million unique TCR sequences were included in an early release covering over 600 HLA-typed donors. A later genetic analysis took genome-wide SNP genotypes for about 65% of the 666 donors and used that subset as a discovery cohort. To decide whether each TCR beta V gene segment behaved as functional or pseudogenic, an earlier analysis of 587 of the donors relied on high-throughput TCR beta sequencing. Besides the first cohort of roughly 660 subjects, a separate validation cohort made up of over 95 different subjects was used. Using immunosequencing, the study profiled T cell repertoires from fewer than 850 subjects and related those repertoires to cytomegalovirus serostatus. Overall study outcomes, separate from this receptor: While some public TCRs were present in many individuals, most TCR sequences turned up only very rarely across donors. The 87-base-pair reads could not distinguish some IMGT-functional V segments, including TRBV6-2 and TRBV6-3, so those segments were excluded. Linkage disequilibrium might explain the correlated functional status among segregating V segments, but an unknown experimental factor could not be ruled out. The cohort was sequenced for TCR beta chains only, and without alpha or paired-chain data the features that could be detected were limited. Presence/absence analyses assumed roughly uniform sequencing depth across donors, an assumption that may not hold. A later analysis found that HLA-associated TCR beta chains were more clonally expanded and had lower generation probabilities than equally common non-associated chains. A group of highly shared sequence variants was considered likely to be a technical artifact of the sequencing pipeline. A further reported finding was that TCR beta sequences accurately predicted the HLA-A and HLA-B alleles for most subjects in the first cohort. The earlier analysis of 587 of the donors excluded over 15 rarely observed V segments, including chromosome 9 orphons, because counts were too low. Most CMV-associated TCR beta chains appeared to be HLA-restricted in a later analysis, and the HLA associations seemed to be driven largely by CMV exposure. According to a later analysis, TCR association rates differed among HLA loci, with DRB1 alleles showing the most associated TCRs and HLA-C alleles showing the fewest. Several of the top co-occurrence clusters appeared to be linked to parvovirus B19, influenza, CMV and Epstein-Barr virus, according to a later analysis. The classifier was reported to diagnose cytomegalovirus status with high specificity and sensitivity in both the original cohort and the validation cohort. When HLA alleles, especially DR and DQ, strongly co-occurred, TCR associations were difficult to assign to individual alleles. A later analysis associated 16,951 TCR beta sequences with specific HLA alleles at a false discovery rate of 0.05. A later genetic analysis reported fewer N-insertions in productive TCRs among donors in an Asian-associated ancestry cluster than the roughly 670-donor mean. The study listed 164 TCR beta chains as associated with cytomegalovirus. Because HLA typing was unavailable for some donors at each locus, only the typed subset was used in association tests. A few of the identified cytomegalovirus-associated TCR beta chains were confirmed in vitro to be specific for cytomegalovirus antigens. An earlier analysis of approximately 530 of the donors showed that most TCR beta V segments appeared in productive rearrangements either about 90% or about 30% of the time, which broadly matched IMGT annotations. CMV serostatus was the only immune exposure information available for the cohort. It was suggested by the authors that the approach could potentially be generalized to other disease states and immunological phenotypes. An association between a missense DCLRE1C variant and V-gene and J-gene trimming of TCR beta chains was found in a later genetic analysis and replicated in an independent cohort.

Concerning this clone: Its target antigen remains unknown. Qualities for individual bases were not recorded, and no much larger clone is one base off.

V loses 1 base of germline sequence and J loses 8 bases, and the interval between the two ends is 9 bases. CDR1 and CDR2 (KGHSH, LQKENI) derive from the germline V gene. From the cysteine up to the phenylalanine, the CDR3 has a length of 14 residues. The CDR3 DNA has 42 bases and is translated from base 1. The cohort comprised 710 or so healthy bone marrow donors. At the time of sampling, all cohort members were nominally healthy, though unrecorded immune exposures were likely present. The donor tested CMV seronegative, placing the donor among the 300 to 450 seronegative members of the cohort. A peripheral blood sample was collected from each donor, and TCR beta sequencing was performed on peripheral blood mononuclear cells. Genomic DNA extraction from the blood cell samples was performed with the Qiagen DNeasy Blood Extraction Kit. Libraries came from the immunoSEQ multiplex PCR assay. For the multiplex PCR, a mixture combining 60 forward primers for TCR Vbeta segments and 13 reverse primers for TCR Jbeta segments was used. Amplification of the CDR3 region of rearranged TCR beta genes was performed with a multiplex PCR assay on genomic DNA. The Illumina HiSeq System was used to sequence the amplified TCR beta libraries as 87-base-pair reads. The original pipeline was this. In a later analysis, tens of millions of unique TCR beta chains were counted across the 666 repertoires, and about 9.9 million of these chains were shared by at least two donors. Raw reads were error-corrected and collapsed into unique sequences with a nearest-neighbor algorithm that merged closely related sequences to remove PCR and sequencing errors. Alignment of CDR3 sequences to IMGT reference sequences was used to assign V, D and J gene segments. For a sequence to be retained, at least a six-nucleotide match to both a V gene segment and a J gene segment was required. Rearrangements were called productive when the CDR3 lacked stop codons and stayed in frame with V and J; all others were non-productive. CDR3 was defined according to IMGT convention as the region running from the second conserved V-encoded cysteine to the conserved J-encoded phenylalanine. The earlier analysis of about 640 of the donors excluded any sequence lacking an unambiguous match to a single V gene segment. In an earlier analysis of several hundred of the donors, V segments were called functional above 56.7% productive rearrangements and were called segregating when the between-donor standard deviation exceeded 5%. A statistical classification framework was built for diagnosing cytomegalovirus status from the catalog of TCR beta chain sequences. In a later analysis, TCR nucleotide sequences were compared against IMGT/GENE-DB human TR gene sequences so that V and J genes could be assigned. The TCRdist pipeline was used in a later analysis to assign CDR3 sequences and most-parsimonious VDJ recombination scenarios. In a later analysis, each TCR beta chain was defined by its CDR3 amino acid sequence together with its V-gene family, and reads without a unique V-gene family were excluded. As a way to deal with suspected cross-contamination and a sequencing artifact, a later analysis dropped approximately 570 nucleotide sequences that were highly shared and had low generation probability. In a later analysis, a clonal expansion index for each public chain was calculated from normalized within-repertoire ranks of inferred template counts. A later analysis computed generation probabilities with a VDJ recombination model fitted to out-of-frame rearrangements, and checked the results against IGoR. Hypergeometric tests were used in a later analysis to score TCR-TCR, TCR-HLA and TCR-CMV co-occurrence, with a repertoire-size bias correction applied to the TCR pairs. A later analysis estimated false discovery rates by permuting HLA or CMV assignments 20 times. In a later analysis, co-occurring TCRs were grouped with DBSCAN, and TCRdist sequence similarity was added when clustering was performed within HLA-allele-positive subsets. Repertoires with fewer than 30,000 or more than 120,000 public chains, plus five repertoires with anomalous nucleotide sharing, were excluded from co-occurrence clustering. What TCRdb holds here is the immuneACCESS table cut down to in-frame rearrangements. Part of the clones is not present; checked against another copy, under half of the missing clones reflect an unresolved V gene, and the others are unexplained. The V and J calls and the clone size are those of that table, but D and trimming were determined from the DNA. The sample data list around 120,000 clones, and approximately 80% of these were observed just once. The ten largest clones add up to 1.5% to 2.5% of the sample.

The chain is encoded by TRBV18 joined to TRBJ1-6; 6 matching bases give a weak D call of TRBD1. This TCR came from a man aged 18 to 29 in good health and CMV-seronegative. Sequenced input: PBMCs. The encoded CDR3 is CASSPQAGDSPLHF. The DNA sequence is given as TGTGCCAGCTCACCACAGGCAGGGGATTCACCCCTCCACTTT.